Sequencing of this TCR beta chain was carried out in a study of T cells expressing NK-cell markers. The TCR beta cDNA came from 5'RACE template switching with UMIs. One entry per CDR3 protein, without DNA, is what TCRdb gives after re-calling the 5' RACE reads. The sample spans 400,000 or so distinct CDR3 sequences; the ten largest clones claim roughly a tenth. CDR1 KGHSH and CDR2 LQKENI come from the germline V gene. This CDR3 contains 14 residues. Regarding the study as a whole: The study did not resolve the HCMV specificity of expanded NKG2C+ T cell clones. More than five donors showed dominant NKG2C+ clonotypes comprising roughly 1.0-7.0% of their CD8+ T cells.

About this clonotype itself: What it binds is not known.

Material: blood T cells: a sorted CD56 or NKG2C T cell subset, CD4+ or CD8+ T cells, or bulk PBMC T cells (not recorded which). This clonotype originated in a woman aged 45-65 years in good health. The V call is TRBV18, the J call TRBJ2-1. CDR3 protein: CASSPLRTAEWQFF.